These 8 T cell receptor beta chains came from one sample sequenced in a study of blood T cell repertoires in COVID-19. TCRdb's copy holds only in-frame clones and misses some; the assay was immunoSEQ multiplex PCR. The table shows roughly 90,000 clones, with about 80% occurring only once. Specimen: peripheral blood. The receptors originated from a woman in her 70s with acute or convalescent COVID-19.

This clone came up a few times. CDR3 coding DNA: TGCAGCGTTGGGCAGGGGGTGAGGGATGAGCAGTTCTTC. As protein: CSVGQGVRDEQFF. The chain couples TRBV29-1 to TRBJ2-1; 7 bases match TRBD1. Germline CDR1 reads SQVTM; CDR2 reads ANQGSEA. The CDR3 spans 13 residues. V shed 4 bases, J shed 8 bases, and the junction held 8 bases outside the gene matches.

V gene TRBV3-1 (or the pseudogene TRBV3-2) combines with J gene TRBJ1-1, with D unclear. Germline assignment: CDR1 LGHDT and CDR2 YNNKEL (reference sequence). This CDR3 spans 13 amino acids. V gave up 1 base and J gave up 6 bases, with 9 bases separating them. The CDR3 DNA reads as TGTGCCAGCAGCCAAGCAGGCGTTGCTGAAGCTTTCTTT. It is translated as CASSQAGVAEAFF.

The chain joins TRBV19 to TRBJ1-5; no clear D. The CDR3 consists of 13 residues. Deletions cut 5 bases from V and 4 bases from J, with 9 bases between. Germline CDR1 reads LNHDA; CDR2 reads SQIVND (reference sequence). CDR3 residues: CASSPDSNQPQHF. In DNA, the CDR3 is TGTGCCAGTAGTCCCGACTCTAATCAGCCCCAGCATTTT. Full variable domain (outside the CDR3, taken from reference TRBV19 and TRBJ1-5): DGGITQSPKYLFRKEGQNVTLSCEQNLNHDAMYWYRQDPGQGLRLIYYSQIVNDFQKGDIAEGYSVSREKKESFPLTVTSAQKNPTAFYLCASSPDSNQPQHFGDGTRLSIL.

The rearrangement uses TRBV29-1 and TRBJ2-3; D is unclear. Trimming left V 1 base short and J 4 bases short, with 6 bases between. CDR3 length: 12 amino acids. The germline gives CDR1 SQVTM, CDR2 ANQGSEA. The CDR3 sequence: CSVEVGPDTQYF. Here the CDR3 DNA reads TGCAGCGTTGAAGTCGGTCCAGATACGCAGTATTTT.

This clone has more than one count but fewer than ten. The chain combines TRBV5-1 with TRBJ2-7; 7 nucleotides line up with TRBD1. Germline V gives CDR1 SGHRS, CDR2 YFSETQ. The CDR3 runs to 15 residues. The V and J ends lost 3 bases and 2 bases, in that order; junction bases with no gene match: 8. In DNA, the CDR3 is TGCGCCAGCAGCTCTAACCGGGACAGCACCTACGAGCAGTACTTC. Translated: CASSSNRDSTYEQYF.

The gene calls are TRBV11-2 and TRBJ2-2; 14 bases fit TRBD2. J gave up 0 bases and V 3 bases, and 6 bases lay outside the gene matches. Per the germline V gene, CDR1 is SGHAT and CDR2 is FQNNGV. The length of the CDR3 is 19 residues. Here the CDR3 reads CASSLYGTSGSPNTGELFF. Written as DNA, the CDR3 is TGTGCCAGCAGCTTGTACGGGACTAGCGGGAGCCCGAACACCGGGGAGCTGTTTTTT.

J is TRBJ2-2 and V is TRBV5-1; D is possibly TRBD1 (6 bases). Germline CDR1 SGHRS, CDR2 YFSETQ. The CDR3 runs to 15 residues. V lost 0 bases and J 2 bases, leaving 8 bases between the germline ends. CDR3 region: CASSLARGNTGELFF. Here the CDR3 DNA reads TGCGCCAGCAGCTTGGCCAGGGGAAACACCGGGGAGCTGTTTTTT.

The chain links TRBV24-1 to TRBJ2-3; D perhaps matches TRBD1 (5 bases). V gave up 2 bases and J gave up 2 bases, with 13 bases separating them. The CDR3 totals 16 residues. The germline gives CDR1 KGHDR, CDR2 SFDVKD. The CDR3 protein is CATSDSLTENTDTQYF. The CDR3 bases are TGTGCCACCAGTGATTCTCTGACAGAGAACACAGATACGCAGTATTTT.